This entry describes one T cell receptor beta chain. What it recognizes is unknown. Libraries used 5'RACE template switching adding universal primer site and UMIs. TCRdb reworked the 5' RACE reads into one entry per CDR3 protein, no DNA. This table lists 6,500 to 10,000 distinct CDR3 sequences. Germline V gives CDR1 SGHKS, CDR2 YYEKEE (reference sequence). The CDR3 consists of 12 residues. This sample stems from a study of T cells expressing NK-cell markers. At the level of the study: The TCR beta repertoires were obtained from sorted CD3+CD56+NKG2C+, CD3+CD56+NKG2C- and CD3+CD56-NKG2C+ T cells. Within the sequenced cohort of eight donors, seven exhibited HCMV seropositivity and one was seronegative. General study points: These same clonotypes (in several donors) also led the CD3+CD56-NKG2C+ fraction.

The rearrangement links TRBV5-5 to TRBJ2-5. The TCR sequence derives from a man between 18 and 29 years old in good health. Sample: blood T cells: a sorted CD56 or NKG2C T cell subset, CD4+ or CD8+ T cells, or bulk PBMC T cells (not recorded which). The CDR3 here is CASSLTEETQYF.